This T cell receptor (beta chain) was found in a study of cytomegalovirus exposure and HLA in healthy donors. Study findings and constraints: Most CMV-associated TCR beta chains appeared HLA-restricted in a later analysis. Later analysis showed TCR association rates varying by HLA locus, highest for DRB1 and lowest for HLA-C. Reports showed the classifier diagnosing cytomegalovirus status with high specificity and sensitivity.

Researchers ran the PCR with 60 Vbeta and 13 Jbeta primers. In the study's own analysis: Later, an analysis found roughly 80 million unique TCR beta chains, and 8.5 million to 14 million of these were shared. Assay: immunoSEQ multiplex PCR; the TCRdb copy retains only in-frame clones and omits some. D and trimming were read from the DNA, whereas the V and J calls and clone size are those reported in that table. The sample holds roughly 200,000 clones, about 9% seen once. This clone was observed a handful of times. What it binds is unknown. The source is a woman in her twenties or thirties in good health and CMV-seropositive. What was sequenced was PBMCs.

Here the CDR3 reads CASSPEAGGSGGGEQFF. CDR3 sequence (DNA): TGTGCCAGCAGCCCAGAAGCGGGAGGAAGCGGGGGAGGTGAGCAGTTCTTC. The genes are TRBV14 and TRBJ2-1; TRBD2 aligns across 9 bases. The V and J ends lost 4 bases and 9 bases, in that order; junction bases with no gene match: 16. The germline CDR1 and CDR2 sequences are SGHDN and FVKESK. The CDR3 sequence is 17 residues long. The full variable domain, in which reference TRBV14 and TRBJ2-1 provide the parts outside the CDR3, is EAGVTQFPSHSVIEKGQTVTLRCDPISGHDNLYWYRRVMGKEIKFLLHFVKESKQDESGMPNNRFLAERTGGTYSTLKVQPAELEDSGVYFCASSPEAGGSGGGEQFFGPGTRLTVL.